This entry concerns a single T cell receptor (beta chain). This clonotype came up many times. No antigen is known for it. Base qualities were left out, and no much larger clone turns up one base away. Inclusive of the bounding cysteine and phenylalanine, the CDR3 is 15 residues long. Solely the CDR3 DNA is kept, with 45 bases framed from the first base. Between the V and J ends, shortened by 0 bases and 5 bases respectively, the junction contains 16 bases. CDR1 is given as DFQATT and CDR2 as SNEGSKA, both from the germline V gene (reference sequence). Library construction relied on 5' RACE. Sequenced using a NextSeq 500. In the TCR library protocol, unique molecular identifiers were attached to individual cDNA molecules to correct for PCR bias and sequencing error. Both TCR alpha and beta chains were sequenced, and tight co-correlation was observed between alpha and beta sequence abundances in each sample. Per the source publication's procedure: Decombinator V4 was used to annotate the V gene, J gene and CDR3 of the TCR sequences. Expanded TCRs were defined as changing significantly between any two time points under a Poisson model with p below 0.0001. TCR abundances were normalised to the total number of TCRs sequenced in each sample and reported as counts per million. MAIT TCRs were defined by TRAV1-2 paired with TRAJ12, TRAJ20 or TRAJ33, and iNKT TCRs by TRAV10 paired with TRAJ18. A search of VDJdb, accessed on 1 November 2021, was run for TCRs annotated to CMV, EBV and SARS-CoV-2, with TCRs annotated for multiple antigens excluded. TCRdb trimmed public reads at Q25 via fastp, called clones via MiXCR and kept in-frame beta chains. CDR3 protein sequences are deduplicated, and each keeps its most common genes and DNA. TCRdb, not the authors, supplied the V and J calls. For this sample the table gives around 56,000 distinct CDR3 sequences, of which 13% were detected only once. Of the sample, roughly 10% falls within the top ten clones.

This entry belongs to a study of early T cells in non-severe SARS-CoV-2 infection (dated by TCRdb to about 2021). Describing the broader study: Because TCR sequencing was done on bulk RNA from unsorted whole blood, the alpha and beta chains could not be paired.

Study-wide findings and limitations: VDJdb matching was skewed toward anti-spike CD8 responses and likely underestimated virus-specific expansions by missing private and CD4 specificities.

A case-control design nested within a healthcare worker cohort in London, UK, was used, with weekly nasopharyngeal swab PCR tests and blood sampling performed. Healthcare workers were recruited during the week of the UK lockdown, between 23 and 31 March 2020, and followed weekly for up to about 15 weeks. The source was whole blood, collected at baseline. The chain joins TRBV20-1 to TRBJ2-5; the D gene is perhaps TRBD1 or TRBD2, as each covers 5 bases. The sequence was collected from an adult who was a healthcare worker with PCR-confirmed SARS-CoV-2 infection or an uninfected control (not recorded which). The CDR3 has the sequence CSARDPRGLGETQYF. The nucleotides are TGCAGTGCTAGAGATCCGAGGGGATTAGGGGAGACCCAGTACTTC.